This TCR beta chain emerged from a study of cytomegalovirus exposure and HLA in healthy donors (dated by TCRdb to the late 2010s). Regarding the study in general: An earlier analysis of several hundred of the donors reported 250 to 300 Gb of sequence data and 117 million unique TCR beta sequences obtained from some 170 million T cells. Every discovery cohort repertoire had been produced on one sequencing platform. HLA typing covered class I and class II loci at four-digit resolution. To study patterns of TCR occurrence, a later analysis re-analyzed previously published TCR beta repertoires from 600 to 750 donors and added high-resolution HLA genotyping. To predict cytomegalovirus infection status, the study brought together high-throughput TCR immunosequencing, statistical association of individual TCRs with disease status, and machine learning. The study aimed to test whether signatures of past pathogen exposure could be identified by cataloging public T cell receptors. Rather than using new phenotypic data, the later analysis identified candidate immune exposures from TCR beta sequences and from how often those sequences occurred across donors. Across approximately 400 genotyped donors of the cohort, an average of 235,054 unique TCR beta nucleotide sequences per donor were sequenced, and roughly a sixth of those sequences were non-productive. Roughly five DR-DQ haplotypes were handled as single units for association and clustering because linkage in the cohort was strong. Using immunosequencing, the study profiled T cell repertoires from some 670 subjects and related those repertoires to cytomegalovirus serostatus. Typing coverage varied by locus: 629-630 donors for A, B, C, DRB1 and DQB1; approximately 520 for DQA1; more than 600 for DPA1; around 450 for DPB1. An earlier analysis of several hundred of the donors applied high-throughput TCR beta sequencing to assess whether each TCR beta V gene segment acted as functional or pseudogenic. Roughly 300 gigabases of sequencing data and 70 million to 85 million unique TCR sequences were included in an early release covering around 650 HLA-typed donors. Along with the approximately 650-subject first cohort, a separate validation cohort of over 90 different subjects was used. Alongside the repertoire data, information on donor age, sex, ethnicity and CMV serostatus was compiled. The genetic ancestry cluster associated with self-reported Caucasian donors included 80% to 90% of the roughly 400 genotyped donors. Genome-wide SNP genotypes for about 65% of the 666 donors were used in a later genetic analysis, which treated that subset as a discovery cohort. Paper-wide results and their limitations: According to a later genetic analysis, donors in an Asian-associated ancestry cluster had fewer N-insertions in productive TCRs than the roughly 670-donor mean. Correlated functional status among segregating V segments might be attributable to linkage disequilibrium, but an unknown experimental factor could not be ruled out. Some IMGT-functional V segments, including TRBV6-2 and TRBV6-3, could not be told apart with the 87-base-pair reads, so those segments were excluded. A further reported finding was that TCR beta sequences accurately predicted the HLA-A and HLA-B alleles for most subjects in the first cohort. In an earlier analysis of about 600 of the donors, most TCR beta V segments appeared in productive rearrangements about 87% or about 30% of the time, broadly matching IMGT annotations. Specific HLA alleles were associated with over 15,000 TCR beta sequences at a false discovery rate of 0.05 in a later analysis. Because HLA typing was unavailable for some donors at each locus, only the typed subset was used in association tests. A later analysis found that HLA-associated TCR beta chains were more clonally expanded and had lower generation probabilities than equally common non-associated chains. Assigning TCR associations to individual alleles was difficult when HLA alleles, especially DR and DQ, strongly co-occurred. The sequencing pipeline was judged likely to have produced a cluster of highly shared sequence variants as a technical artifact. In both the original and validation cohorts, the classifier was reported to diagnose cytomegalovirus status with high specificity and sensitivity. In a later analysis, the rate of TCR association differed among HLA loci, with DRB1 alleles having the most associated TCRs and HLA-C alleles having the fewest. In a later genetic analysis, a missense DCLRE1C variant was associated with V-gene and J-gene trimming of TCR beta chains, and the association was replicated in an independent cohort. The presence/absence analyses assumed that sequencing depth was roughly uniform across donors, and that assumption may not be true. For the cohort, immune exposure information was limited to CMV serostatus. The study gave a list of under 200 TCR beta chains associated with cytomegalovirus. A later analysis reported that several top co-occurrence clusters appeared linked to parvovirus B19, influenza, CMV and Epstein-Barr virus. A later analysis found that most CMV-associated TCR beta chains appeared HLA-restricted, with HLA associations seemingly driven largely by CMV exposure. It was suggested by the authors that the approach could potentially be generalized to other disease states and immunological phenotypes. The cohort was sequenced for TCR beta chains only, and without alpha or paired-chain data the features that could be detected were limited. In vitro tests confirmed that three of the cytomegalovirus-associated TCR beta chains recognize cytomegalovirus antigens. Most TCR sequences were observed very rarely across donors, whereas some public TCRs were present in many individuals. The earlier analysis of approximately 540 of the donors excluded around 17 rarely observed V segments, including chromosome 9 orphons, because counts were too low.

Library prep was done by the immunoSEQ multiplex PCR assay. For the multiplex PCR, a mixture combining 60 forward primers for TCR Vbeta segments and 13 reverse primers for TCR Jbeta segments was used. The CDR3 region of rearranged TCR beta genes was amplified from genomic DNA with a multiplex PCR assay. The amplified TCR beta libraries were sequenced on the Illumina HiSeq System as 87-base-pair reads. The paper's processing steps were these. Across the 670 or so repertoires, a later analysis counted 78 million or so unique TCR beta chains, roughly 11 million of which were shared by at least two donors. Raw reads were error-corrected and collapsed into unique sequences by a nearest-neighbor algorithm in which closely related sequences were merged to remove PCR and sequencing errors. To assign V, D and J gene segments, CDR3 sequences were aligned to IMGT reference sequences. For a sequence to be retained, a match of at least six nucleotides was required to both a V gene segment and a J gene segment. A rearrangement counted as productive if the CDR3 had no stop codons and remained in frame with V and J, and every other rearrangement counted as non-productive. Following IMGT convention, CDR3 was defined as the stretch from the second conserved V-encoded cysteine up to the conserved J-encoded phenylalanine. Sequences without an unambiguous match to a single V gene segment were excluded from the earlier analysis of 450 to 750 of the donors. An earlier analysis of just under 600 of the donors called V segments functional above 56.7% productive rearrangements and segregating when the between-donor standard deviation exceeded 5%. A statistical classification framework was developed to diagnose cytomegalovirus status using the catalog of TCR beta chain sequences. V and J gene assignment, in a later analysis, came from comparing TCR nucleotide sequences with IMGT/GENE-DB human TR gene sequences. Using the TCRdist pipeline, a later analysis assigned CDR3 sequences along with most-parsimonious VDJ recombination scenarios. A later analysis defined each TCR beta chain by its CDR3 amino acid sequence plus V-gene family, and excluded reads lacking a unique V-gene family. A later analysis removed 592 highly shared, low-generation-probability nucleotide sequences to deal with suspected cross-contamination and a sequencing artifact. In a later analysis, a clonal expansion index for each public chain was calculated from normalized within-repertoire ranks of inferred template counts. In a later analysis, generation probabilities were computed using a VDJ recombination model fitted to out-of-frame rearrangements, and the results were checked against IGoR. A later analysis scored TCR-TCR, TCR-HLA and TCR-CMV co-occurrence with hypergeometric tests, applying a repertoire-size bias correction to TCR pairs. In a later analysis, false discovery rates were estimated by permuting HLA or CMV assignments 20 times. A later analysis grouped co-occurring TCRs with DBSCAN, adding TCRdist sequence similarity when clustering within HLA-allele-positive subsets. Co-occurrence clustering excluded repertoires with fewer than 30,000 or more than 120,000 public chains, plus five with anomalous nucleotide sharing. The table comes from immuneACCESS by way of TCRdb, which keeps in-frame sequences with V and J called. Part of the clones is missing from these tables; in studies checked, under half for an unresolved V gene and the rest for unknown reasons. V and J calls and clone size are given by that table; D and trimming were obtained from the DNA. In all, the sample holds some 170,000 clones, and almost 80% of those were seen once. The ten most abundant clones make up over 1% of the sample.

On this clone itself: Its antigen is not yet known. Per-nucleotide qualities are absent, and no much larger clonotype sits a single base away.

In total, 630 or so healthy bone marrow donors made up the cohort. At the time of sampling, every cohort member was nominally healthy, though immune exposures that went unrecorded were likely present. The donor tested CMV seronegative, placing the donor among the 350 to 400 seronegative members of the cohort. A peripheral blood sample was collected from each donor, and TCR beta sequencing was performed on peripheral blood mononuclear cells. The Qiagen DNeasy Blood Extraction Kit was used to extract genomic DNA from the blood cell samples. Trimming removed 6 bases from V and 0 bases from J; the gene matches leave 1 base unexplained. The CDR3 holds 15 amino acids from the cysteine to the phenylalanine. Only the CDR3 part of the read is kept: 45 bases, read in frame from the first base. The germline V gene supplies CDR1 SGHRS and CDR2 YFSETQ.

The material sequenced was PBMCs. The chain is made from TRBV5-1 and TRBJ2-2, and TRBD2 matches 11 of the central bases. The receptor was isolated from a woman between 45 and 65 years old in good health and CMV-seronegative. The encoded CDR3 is CASMGLAANTGELFF. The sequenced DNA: TGCGCCAGCATGGGACTAGCGGCGAACACCGGGGAGCTGTTTTTT.